This TCR beta chain was sequenced in a study of shared clonotypes between healthy human individuals. The CDR3 has 15 residues. Trimming at V came to 4 bases and at J to 11 bases, leaving 13 bases not matched to a gene. The germline V gene encodes CDR1 SGHTA and CDR2 FQGNSA. Generated by immunoSEQ multiplex PCR, the TCRdb table keeps only in-frame clones and is missing some. The table records over a million clones, around 97% of them present only once. This rearrangement joins TRBV7-2 to TRBJ1-1; 10 positions match TRBD1. This sequence was found in a man aged 30-40 years in good health. Specimen: naive CD4+ T cells sorted from blood. Subset here: CD45RA+ positively selected. CDR3 nucleotide sequence: TGTGCCAGCAGCTCCTCCCCCGGGACAGGGGTTTTGGCTTTCTTT. Translating gives CASSSSPGTGVLAFF. Supplemented by reference TRBV7-2 and TRBJ1-1, the full variable domain reads GAGVSQSPSNKVTEKGKDVELRCDPISGHTALYWYRQSLGQGLEFLIYFQGNSAPDKSGLPSDRFSAERTGGSVSTLTIQRTQQEDSAVYLCASSSSPGTGVLAFFGQGTRLTVV.